This T cell receptor beta chain originates from a study of CXCR3-negative and CXCR3-positive naive CD8 T cells. About this clonotype: What it recognizes is unknown.

The CDR3 contains 15 residues. Looked up from germline, CDR1 is DFQATT and CDR2 is SNEGSKA (reference sequence). Findings and limits, study-wide: Naive cells that were CXCR3-positive had more hydrophobic TRB CDR3s (compared with CXCR3-negative naive cells). Surface CD5 was comparable between naive subsets; TCR strength was inferred from TRB CDR3 properties.

The TRB cDNA libraries were prepared by 5' RACE with UMI labels. TCRdb reprocessed the 5' RACE reads and keeps a single row for each CDR3 protein, giving no DNA. This sample contains some 54,000 distinct CDR3 sequences. V is TRBV20-1 and J is TRBJ1-1; TCRdb calls TRBD1, which cannot be checked without DNA. The sequence was obtained from a human donor in good health. Some clones in this sample may be carry-over from other donors' samples. Sequenced: naive CXCR3+ CD8+ T cells from blood. Described subset: CD45RO-CCR7+CD27+CD95- naive CD8+ T cells expressing CXCR3 (TNR3+). The CDR3: CSAPNSGTEIIEAFF.